This T cell receptor (beta chain) was identified in a study of blood T cell repertoires in COVID-19. Study summary: From T cells, B-cell-depleted T cells, or PBMCs came the material, which was cDNA or gDNA.

Germline-derived CDR1 and CDR2 are SEHNR and FQNEAQ (reference sequence). This CDR3 contains 15 residues. Trimming removed 0 bases from V and 6 bases from J, with 9 bases in between. Those enrolled in Seattle joined during active infection and were followed longitudinally afterward. Per the study methods: Reference gene primer amplification gave estimated nucleated cell counts. TCRdb keeps only in-frame clones here, not all; method: immunoSEQ multiplex PCR. That table is the source of V, J and clone size, and D and trimming were worked out from the DNA. The table includes 200,000 to 250,000 clones, about 87% detected once.

The clonotype comes from a man in his thirties or forties with COVID-19, enrolled during active disease. The chain couples TRBV7-9 to TRBJ1-6, with D unresolved. Sequenced: peripheral blood. The CDR3 loop is CASSLARRINSPLHF. The CDR3 nucleotides are TGTGCCAGCAGCTTAGCTCGGCGGATTAATTCACCCCTCCACTTT.